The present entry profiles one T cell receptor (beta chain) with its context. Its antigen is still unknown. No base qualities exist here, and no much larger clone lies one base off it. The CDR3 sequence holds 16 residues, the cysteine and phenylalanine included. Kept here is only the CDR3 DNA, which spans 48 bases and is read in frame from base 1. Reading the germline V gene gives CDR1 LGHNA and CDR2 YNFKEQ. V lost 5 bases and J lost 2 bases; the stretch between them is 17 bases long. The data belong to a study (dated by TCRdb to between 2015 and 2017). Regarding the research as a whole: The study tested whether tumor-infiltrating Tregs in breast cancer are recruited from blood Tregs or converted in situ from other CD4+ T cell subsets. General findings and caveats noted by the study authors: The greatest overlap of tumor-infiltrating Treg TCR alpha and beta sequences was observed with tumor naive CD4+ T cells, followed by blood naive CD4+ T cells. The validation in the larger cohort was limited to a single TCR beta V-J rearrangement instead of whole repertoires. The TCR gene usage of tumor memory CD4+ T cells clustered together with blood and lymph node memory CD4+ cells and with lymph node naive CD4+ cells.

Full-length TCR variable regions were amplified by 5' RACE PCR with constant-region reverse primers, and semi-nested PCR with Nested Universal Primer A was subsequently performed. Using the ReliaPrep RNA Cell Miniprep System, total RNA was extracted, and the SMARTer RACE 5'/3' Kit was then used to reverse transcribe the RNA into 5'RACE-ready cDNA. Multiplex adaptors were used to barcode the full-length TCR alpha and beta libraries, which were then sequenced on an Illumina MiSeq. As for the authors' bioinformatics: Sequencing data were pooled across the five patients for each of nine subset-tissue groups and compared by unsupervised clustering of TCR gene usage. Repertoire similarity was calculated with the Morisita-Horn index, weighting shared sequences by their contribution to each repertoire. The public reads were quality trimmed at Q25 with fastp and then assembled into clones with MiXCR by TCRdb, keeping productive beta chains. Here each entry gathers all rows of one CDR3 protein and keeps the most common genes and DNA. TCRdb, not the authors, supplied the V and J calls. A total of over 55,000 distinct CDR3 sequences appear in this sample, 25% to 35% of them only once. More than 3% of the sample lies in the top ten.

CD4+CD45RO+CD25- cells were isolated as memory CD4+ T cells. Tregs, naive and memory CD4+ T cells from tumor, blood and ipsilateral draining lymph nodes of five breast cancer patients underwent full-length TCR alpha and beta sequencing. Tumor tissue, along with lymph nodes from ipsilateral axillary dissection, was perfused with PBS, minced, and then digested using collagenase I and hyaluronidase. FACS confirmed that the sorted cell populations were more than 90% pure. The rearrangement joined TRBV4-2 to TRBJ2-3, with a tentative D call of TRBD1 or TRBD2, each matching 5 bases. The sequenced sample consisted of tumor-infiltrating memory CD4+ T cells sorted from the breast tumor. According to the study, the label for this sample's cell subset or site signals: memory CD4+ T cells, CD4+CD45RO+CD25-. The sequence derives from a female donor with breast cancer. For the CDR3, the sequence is CASSAREGSHTDTQYF. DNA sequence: TGTGCCAGCAGCGCGCGCGAGGGGTCTCACACAGATACGCAGTATTTT.